These 20 T cell receptor beta chains came from one sample sequenced in a study of blood T cell repertoires in COVID-19. Produced via immunoSEQ multiplex PCR; TCRdb's table is partial and in-frame only. The repertoire has about 250,000 clones, under 90% of them found once; the top ten carry roughly 4%. The sample consisted of PBMCs or T cells enriched from blood (not recorded which). The receptors come from a woman aged 30 to 39 with acute COVID-19.

This clone showed up just once. The V gene is TRBV10-3, the J gene TRBJ2-7; tentative D call: TRBD1 (5 bases). V was cut by 3 bases and J by 5 bases, with 17 bases left in between. The CDR3 has 15 residues. The germline CDR1 and CDR2 sequences are ENHRY and SYGVKD. The CDR3 region is CAISDSAGSIHEQYF. The DNA of the CDR3 is TGTGCCATCAGTGACTCGGCAGGGTCTATCCACGAGCAGTACTTC.

The rearrangement joins TRBV3-1 (or the pseudogene TRBV3-2) to TRBJ1-5; TRBD1 might be the D (6 bases). CDR3 length equals 16 residues. V was trimmed by 3 bases and J by 6 bases, leaving 18 bases between them. CDR1 is LGHDT, CDR2 YNNKEL, per germline (reference sequence). As DNA, the CDR3 is TGTGCCAGCAGCCAGGGGGTGTCAGGGGTGGGTCAGCCCCAGCATTTT. It translates to CASSQGVSGVGQPQHF.

This chain joins TRBV5-6 and TRBJ1-4, with 7 bases aligning to TRBD1. The CDR3 contains 15 residues. After removal of 4 bases from V and 4 bases from J, the junction contained 7 bases not matched to a gene. Germline V CDR1 and CDR2: SGHDT, YYEEEE. CDR3 sequence reads: CASSPETGLNEKLFF. In DNA form, the CDR3 reads TGTGCCAGCAGCCCTGAGACAGGGCTTAATGAAAAACTGTTTTTT. Full variable domain (rest looked up from reference TRBV5-6 and TRBJ1-4): DAGVTQSPTHLIKTRGQQVTLRCSPKSGHDTVSWYQQALGQGPQFIFQYYEEEERQRGNFPDRFSGHQFPNYSSELNVNALLLGDSALYLCASSPETGLNEKLFFGSGTQLSVL.

The chain recombines TRBV5-5 with TRBJ2-2; D gene uncertain. CDR1 and CDR2 from the germline V gene are SGHKS and YYEKEE (reference sequence). V lost 0 bases and J lost 2, with 5 bases in between. The CDR3 is made up of 14 amino acids. The DNA for the CDR3 is TGTGCCAGCAGCTTGGTGTCTAACACCGGGGAGCTGTTTTTT. It encodes CASSLVSNTGELFF.

The genes are TRBV10-3 and TRBJ2-5; D perhaps matches TRBD1 (6 bases). The CDR3 runs to 13 residues. V shed 6 bases and J shed 5 bases, with 13 bases lying between them. Germline V gene lookup returns CDR1 ENHRY and CDR2 SYGVKD. The CDR3 protein is CAIRATGTETQYF. In nucleotides, the CDR3 is TGTGCCATCAGGGCCACAGGGACGGAGACCCAGTACTTC.

The genes are TRBV19 and TRBJ2-1, with 11 bases that match TRBD1. In germline, CDR1 is LNHDA, CDR2 SQIVND (reference sequence). The V segment lost 9 bases and the J segment 4 bases; nucleotides outside the gene matches: 2. This CDR3 comprises 13 residues. DNA for the CDR3: TGTGCCAGCGGGACAGGGGGATACAATGAGCAGTTCTTC. The encoded protein is CASGTGGYNEQFF.

This clone was found once. The chain has TRBV3-1 (or the pseudogene TRBV3-2) and TRBJ1-1; D gene unclear. The CDR3 loop spans 14 amino acids. CDR1 LGHDT and CDR2 YNNKEL come from the germline V gene (reference sequence). V lost 4 bases, J lost 1 base, and 10 bases lay in between. The CDR3 region is CASSPRGSNTEAFF. For the CDR3, the DNA is TGTGCCAGCAGCCCCCGCGGGTCGAACACTGAAGCTTTCTTT.

The V gene is TRBV19, the J gene TRBJ2-7, with TRBD1 matching over 10 bases. This CDR3 is 14 amino acids long. Trimming took 3 bases from V and 4 from J; bases not matched to a gene: 3. Germline CDR1 is LNHDA and CDR2 is SQIVND (reference sequence). The CDR3 DNA reads as TGTGCCAGTAGTATTCAGGGACAGGGGTACGAGCAGTACTTC. Its translation: CASSIQGQGYEQYF.

The chain carries TRBV30 and TRBJ1-2; D ambiguous. The CDR3 sequence is 13 residues long. The germline gives CDR1 GTSNPN, CDR2 SVGIG (reference sequence). V was pared by 2 bases and J by 6 bases, with 13 bases between. For the CDR3, the DNA is TGTGCCTGGAGTCGGGTGAACTTGGATGGCTACACCTTC. Translating it yields CAWSRVNLDGYTF.

The V and J genes are TRBV5-6 and TRBJ2-1, with D unresolved. Trimming cost V 4 bases and J 7 bases, with 15 bases left between them. The CDR3 runs 14 residues. Looked up from germline, CDR1 is SGHDT and CDR2 is YYEEEE. CDR3 loop: CASSTASRKNEQFF. The CDR3 region has the DNA TGTGCCAGCAGCACCGCCTCGAGGAAGAATGAGCAGTTCTTC. The full variable domain, in which reference TRBV5-6 and TRBJ2-1 provide the parts outside the CDR3, is DAGVTQSPTHLIKTRGQQVTLRCSPKSGHDTVSWYQQALGQGPQFIFQYYEEEERQRGNFPDRFSGHQFPNYSSELNVNALLLGDSALYLCASSTASRKNEQFFGPGTRLTVL.

In nucleotides, the CDR3 is TGCGCCAGCAGTGAGTCGGGCAGAACGGCAGCTGAAGCTTTCTTT. Its protein is CASSESGRTAAEAFF. This chain links TRBV10-2 with TRBJ1-1; no clear D. Trimming left V 0 bases short and J 6 bases short, with 14 bases between. Germline CDR1 WSHSY, CDR2 SAAADI. This CDR3 is built from 15 residues.

Here the CDR3 reads CASSQDPLANEQFF. DNA of the CDR3: TGTGCCAGCAGCCAAGATCCCCTAGCCAATGAGCAGTTCTTC. The chain couples TRBV3-1 (or the pseudogene TRBV3-2) to TRBJ2-1; maybe TRBD2 (5 bases). The CDR3 is made up of 14 amino acids. Germline V CDR1 and CDR2: LGHDT, YNNKEL (reference sequence). V gave up 0 bases and J gave up 6 bases, with 9 bases separating them.

The J gene is TRBJ1-2, the V gene TRBV7-2; D call uncertain. This CDR3 spans 16 amino acids. V lost 2 bases to trimming and J lost 1 base, with 14 bases between them. Germline CDR1 is SGHTA and CDR2 is FQGNSA. The DNA for the CDR3 is TGTGCCAGCAGCTTAAGGGTTTCGGAGGATAACTATGGCTACACCTTC. It codes for CASSLRVSEDNYGYTF.

The V and J genes are TRBV18 and TRBJ2-1; 14 nucleotides agree with TRBD2. Looked up from germline, CDR1 is KGHSH and CDR2 is LQKENI. This CDR3 has 16 amino acids. The V segment lost 4 bases and the J segment 6 bases; nucleotides outside the gene matches: 5. DNA for the CDR3: TGTGCCAGCTCACAGACTAGCGGGGGGGACGTCAATGAGCAGTTCTTC. Its translation: CASSQTSGGDVNEQFF. Based on the CDR3 plus reference TRBV18 and TRBJ2-1, the full variable domain is NAGVMQNPRHLVRRRGQEARLRCSPMKGHSHVYWYRQLPEEGLKFMVYLQKENIIDESGMPKERFSAEFPKEGPSILRIQQVVRGDSAAYFCASSQTSGGDVNEQFFGPGTRLTVL.

This chain connects TRBV19 to TRBJ1-6; D is ambiguous. The V end lost 3 bases, the J end lost 7 bases, and 16 bases lay between the germline ends. CDR1 LNHDA and CDR2 SQIVND come from the germline V gene (reference sequence). The CDR3 contains 16 residues. As DNA, the CDR3 is TGTGCCAGTAGTATCAAGGCGGCCACTAGCAATTCACCCCTCCACTTT. It yields the protein CASSIKAATSNSPLHF.

This rearrangement joins TRBV5-5 to TRBJ2-1; 11 bases are shared with TRBD2. Germline V gives CDR1 SGHKS, CDR2 YYEKEE (reference sequence). The CDR3 loop spans 14 amino acids. Trimming cost V 4 bases and J 9 bases; bases outside gene matches: 6. This CDR3 reads CASSIAGGPGEQFF. The CDR3 DNA reads as TGTGCCAGCAGCATAGCGGGGGGGCCAGGTGAGCAGTTCTTC.

The chain links TRBV5-6 to TRBJ2-2; 15 bases are shared with TRBD2. Germline CDR1 reads SGHDT; CDR2 reads YYEEEE. Germline trimming cut 0 bases from V and 10 bases from J; bases unmatched to any gene: 4. The CDR3 is made up of 16 amino acids. This CDR3 reads CASSLGTSGGAEELFF. The DNA for the CDR3 is TGTGCCAGCAGCTTGGGGACTAGCGGGGGGGCCGAGGAGCTGTTTTTT.

J is TRBJ2-7 and V is TRBV6-2 or TRBV6-3; D unresolved. CDR1 and CDR2 from the germline V gene are MNHEY and SVGEGT. The CDR3 is 11 residues long. V was clipped by 4 bases and J by 4 bases, with 5 bases between them. CDR3 in DNA: TGTGCCAGCAGTTTCAGATACGAGCAGTACTTC. This encodes CASSFRYEQYF.

The table lists this clone with a count of one. V and J are TRBV6-6 and TRBJ1-2; TRBD1 matches 9 bases. Germline CDR1 MNHNY, CDR2 SVGAGI (reference sequence). The CDR3 is 15 amino acids. V shed 0 bases, J shed 7 bases, and the junction held 6 bases outside the gene matches. The CDR3 sequence: CASSYSGQGMSGYTF. The CDR3 coding sequence is TGTGCCAGCAGTTACTCGGGACAGGGTATGTCTGGCTACACCTTC.

This clone was observed once. The rearrangement uses TRBV2 and TRBJ2-1; a weak D match, TRBD2 (7 bases). The V end lost 6 bases, the J end lost 4 bases, and 16 bases lay between the germline ends. Germline CDR1 SNHLY, CDR2 FYNNEI. The CDR3 has 15 amino acids. The CDR3 sequence is CASSSDGGPYNEQFF. The DNA for the CDR3 is TGTGCCAGCAGCTCGGACGGGGGGCCTTACAATGAGCAGTTCTTC.